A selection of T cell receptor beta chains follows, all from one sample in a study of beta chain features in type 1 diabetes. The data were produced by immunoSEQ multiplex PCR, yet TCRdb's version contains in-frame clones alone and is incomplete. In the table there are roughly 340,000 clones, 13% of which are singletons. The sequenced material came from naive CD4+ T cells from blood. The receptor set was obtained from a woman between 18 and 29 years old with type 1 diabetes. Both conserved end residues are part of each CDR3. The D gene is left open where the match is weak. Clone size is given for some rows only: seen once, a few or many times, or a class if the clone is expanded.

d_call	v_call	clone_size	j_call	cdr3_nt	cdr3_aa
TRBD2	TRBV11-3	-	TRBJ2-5	TGTGCCAGCAGCTTATCGGGAGGGCCCTCGGAGACCCAGTACTTC	CASSLSGGPSETQYF
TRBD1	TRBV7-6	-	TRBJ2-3	TGTGCCAGCAGCTCGACAGGGGTTAGCACAGATACGCAGTATTTT	CASSSTGVSTDTQYF
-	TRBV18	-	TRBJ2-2	TGTGCCAGCTCACCAAGGACAGCTAAGAACACCGGGGAGCTGTTTTTT	CASSPRTAKNTGELFF
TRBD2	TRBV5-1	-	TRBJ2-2	TGCGCCAGCAGCCCGCCCGGGACTAGCGGAGGCGGGGAGCTGTTTTTT	CASSPPGTSGGGELFF
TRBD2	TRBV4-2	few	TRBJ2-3	TGTGCCAGCAGCCAGGGAGGCGGGGGAGGCCCTACGCAGTATTTT	CASSQGGGGGPTQYF
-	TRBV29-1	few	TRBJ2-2	TGCAGCGTTTCAGGGAACGCCGGGGAGCTGTTTTTT	CSVSGNAGELFF
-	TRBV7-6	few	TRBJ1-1	TGTGCCAGCAGCCCTATAAACACTGAAGCTTTCTTT	CASSPINTEAFF
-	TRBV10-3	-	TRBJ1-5	TGTGCCATCAGTGAGTGGCAGGGAGGGAATCAGCCCCAGCATTTT	CAISEWQGGNQPQHF
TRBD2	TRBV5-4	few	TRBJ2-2	TGTGCCAGCAGCCGTAGCGGGAAAGGAATCACCGGGGAGCTGTTTTTT	CASSRSGKGITGELFF
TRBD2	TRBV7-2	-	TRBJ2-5	TGTGCCAGCAGCTTGTCTAGCGGGAGGACAGAGACCCAGTACTTC	CASSLSSGRTETQYF
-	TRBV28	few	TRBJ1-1	TGTGCCAGCAGTTTAGGGCTTACCACTGAAGCTTTCTTT	CASSLGLTTEAFF
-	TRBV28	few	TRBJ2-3	TGTGCCAGCGGCCCAGATACGCAGTATTTT	CASGPDTQYF
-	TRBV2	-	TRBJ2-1	TGTGCCAGCAGCGCCGGGACCTACAATGAGCAGTTCTTC	CASSAGTYNEQFF
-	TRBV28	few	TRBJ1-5	TGTGCCAGCATTGCCGGTTTTAGCAATCAGCCCCAGCATTTT	CASIAGFSNQPQHF
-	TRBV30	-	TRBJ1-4	TGTGCCTGCGGTAACGGGTTATCGGCTGAAAAACTGTTTTTT	CACGNGLSAEKLFF
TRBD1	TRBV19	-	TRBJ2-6	TGTGCCAGTAGAGGACAGGGACTCTCTGGGGCCAACGTCCTGACTTTC	CASRGQGLSGANVLTF
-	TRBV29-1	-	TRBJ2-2	TGCAGCGTTGGGAGGGACGGGACCGGGGAGCTGTTTTTT	CSVGRDGTGELFF
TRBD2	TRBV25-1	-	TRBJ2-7	TGTGCCAGCAGTGAAGGGACTAGCGTTGCCTACGAGCAGTACTTC	CASSEGTSVAYEQYF
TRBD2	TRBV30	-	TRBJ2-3	TGTGCCTGGACCTGGGGAGGGAAAACAGATACGCAGTATTTT	CAWTWGGKTDTQYF
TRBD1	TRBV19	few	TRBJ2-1	TGTGCCAGTAGTATGGGGGACAGGCAGGTCAATGAGCAGTTCTTC	CASSMGDRQVNEQFF
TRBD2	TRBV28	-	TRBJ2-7	TGTGCCAGCCGAACGGGACTAGCGGGAGGCCCCACCTACGAGCAGTACTTC	CASRTGLAGGPTYEQYF
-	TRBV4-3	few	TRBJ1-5	TGCGCCAGCAGCCAAGATGCACAGGTCAATCAGCCCCAGCATTTT	CASSQDAQVNQPQHF
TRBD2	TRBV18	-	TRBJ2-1	TGTGCCAGCTCACCCTTACTAGCGGGAGCCAATGAGCAGTTCTTC	CASSPLLAGANEQFF
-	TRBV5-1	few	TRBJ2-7	TGCGCCAGCAGCCCGGGGCAGGGGCGAATCTACGAGCAGTACTTC	CASSPGQGRIYEQYF
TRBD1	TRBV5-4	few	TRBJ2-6	TGTGCCAGCAGTCAGGACAGGGGAGGTGATTACTCTGGGGCCAACGTCCTGACTTTC	CASSQDRGGDYSGANVLTF
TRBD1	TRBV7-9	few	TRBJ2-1	TGTGCCAGCAGCTTATGGGGACAGGGCTATGAGCAGTTCTTC	CASSLWGQGYEQFF
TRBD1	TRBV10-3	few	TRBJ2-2	TGTGCCATCAGTCTATCTGACAGGGCCACCGGGGAGCTGTTTTTT	CAISLSDRATGELFF
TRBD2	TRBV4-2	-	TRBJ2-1	TGTGCCAGCAGCCACAGGACTAGCGGGAGTTCCCAGTCCTACAATGAGCAGTTCTTC	CASSHRTSGSSQSYNEQFF
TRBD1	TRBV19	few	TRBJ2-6	TGTGCCAGTAAAGGACAGGGCAACTCTGGGGCCAACGTCCTGACTTTC	CASKGQGNSGANVLTF
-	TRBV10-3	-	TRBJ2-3	TGTGCCATCAGTGAGGCCCTCTCGGGCACAGATACGCAGTATTTT	CAISEALSGTDTQYF
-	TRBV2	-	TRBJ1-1	TGTGCCAGCAGTGATAGGGGGGGCGTCACTGAAGCTTTCTTT	CASSDRGGVTEAFF
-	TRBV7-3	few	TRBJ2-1	TGTGCCAGCAGCTCGATAGGGGGAACTTGGGATGAGCAGTTCTTC	CASSSIGGTWDEQFF
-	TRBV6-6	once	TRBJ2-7	TGTGCCAGCAGTTACGGGGGACACACAGGGCTCGAGCAGTACTTC	CASSYGGHTGLEQYF
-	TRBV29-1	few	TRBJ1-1	TGCAGCGTTGCAGGGAGGTTGAACACTGAAGCTTTCTTT	CSVAGRLNTEAFF
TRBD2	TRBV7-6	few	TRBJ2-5	TGTGCCAGCAGCGCCCGGGGGGTGGAGACCCAGTACTTC	CASSARGVETQYF